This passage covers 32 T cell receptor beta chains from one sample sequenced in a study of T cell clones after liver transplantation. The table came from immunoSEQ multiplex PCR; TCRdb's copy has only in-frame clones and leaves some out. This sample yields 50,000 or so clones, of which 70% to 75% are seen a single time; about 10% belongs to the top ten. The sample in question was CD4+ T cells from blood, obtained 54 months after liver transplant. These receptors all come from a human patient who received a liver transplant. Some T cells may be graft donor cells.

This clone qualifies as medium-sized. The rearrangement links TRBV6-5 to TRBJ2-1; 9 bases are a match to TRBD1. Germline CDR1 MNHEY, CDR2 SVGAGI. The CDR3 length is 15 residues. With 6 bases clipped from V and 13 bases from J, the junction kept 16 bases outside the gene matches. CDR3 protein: CASRPTTGGATGQFF. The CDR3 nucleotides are TGTGCCAGCAGACCCACCACAGGGGGCGCGACGGGACAGTTCTTC.

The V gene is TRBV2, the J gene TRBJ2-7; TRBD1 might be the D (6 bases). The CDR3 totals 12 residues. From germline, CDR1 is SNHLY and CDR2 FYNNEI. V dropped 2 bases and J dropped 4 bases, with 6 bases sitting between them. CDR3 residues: CASSEQGYEQYF. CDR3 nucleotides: TGTGCCAGCAGTGAACAGGGGTACGAGCAGTACTTC.

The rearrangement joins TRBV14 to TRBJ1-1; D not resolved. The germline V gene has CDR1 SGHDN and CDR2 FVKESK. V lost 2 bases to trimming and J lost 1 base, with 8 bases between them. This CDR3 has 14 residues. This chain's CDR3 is CASSQRRWNTEAFF. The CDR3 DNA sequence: TGTGCCAGCAGCCAACGCAGATGGAACACTGAAGCTTTCTTT.

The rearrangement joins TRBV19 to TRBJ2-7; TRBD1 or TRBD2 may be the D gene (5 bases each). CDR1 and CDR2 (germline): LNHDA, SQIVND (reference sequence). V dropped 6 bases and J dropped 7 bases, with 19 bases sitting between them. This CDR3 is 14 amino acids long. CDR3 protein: CASSPGTEDREQYF. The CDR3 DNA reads TGTGCCAGTAGCCCTGGGACGGAAGATCGGGAGCAGTACTTC.

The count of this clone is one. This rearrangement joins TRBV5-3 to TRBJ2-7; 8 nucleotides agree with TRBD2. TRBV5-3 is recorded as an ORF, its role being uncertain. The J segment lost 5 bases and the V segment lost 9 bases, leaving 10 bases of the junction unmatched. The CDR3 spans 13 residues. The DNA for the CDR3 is TGTGCCACCCGAATCGGGGGGGCGGACGAGCAGTACTTC. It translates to CATRIGGADEQYF.

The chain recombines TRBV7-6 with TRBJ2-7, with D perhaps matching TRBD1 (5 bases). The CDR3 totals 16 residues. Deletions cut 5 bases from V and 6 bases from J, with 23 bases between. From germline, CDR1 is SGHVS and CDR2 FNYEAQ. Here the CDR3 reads CASSPNPRTRVGEQYF. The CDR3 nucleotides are TGTGCCAGCAGCCCCAACCCTCGGACAAGGGTAGGCGAGCAGTACTTC. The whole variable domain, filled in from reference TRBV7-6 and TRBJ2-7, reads GAGVSQSPRYKVTKRGQDVALRCDPISGHVSLYWYRQALGQGPEFLTYFNYEAQQDKSGLPNDRFSAERPEGSISTLTIQRTEQRDSAMYRCASSPNPRTRVGEQYFGPGTRLTVT.

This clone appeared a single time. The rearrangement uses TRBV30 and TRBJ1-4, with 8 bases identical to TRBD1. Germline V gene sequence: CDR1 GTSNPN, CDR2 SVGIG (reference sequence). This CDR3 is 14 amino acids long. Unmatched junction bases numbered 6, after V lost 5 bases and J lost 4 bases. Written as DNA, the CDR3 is TGTGCCTGGGTACGACAGGGGCTTAATGAAAAACTGTTTTTT. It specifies CAWVRQGLNEKLFF. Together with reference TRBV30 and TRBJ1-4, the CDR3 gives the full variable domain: SQTIHQWPATLVQPVGSPLSLECTVEGTSNPNLYWYRQAAGRGLQLLFYSVGIGQISSEVPQNLSASRPQDRQFILSSKKLLLSDSGFYLCAWVRQGLNEKLFFGSGTQLSVL.

CDR3 amino acids: CASRSRGAKNIQYF. CDR3 bases: TGTGCCAGCCGCTCTAGGGGGGCCAAAAACATTCAGTACTTC. The chain links TRBV28 to TRBJ2-4; the D gene is possibly TRBD1 (6 bases). The germline gives CDR1 MDHEN, CDR2 SYDVKM. Trimming removed 8 bases from V and 1 base from J, with 12 bases in between. The CDR3 spans 14 residues.

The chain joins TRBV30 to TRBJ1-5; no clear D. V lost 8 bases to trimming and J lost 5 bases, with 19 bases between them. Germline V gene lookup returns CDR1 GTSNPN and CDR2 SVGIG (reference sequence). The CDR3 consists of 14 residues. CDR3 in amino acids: CAAKPGSRDQPQHF. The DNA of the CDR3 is TGTGCCGCGAAACCGGGGTCAAGGGATCAGCCCCAGCATTTT.

Here the CDR3 reads CASSYDRTGGNTIYF. CDR3 sequence (DNA): TGTGCCAGCAGTTACGATCGAACAGGGGGAAACACCATATATTTT. V usage is TRBV6-5 and J usage is TRBJ1-3; D may be TRBD1 (6 bases). This CDR3 is 15 amino acids long. The V gene lost 2 bases and the J gene lost 4 bases, with 12 bases spanning the gap. Looked up from germline, CDR1 is MNHEY and CDR2 is SVGAGI.

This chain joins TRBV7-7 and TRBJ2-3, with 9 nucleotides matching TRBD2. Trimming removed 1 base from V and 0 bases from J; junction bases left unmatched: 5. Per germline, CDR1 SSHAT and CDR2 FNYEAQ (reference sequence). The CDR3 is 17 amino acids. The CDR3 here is CASSLGVAGASTDTQYF. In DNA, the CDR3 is TGTGCCAGCAGCTTAGGGGTAGCGGGGGCTAGCACAGATACGCAGTATTTT.

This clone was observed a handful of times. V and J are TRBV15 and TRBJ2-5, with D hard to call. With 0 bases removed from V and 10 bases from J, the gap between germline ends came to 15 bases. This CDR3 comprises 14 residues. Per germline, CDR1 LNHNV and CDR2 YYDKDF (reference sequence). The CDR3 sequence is CATSRDPSVTDQYF. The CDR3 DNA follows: TGTGCCACCAGCAGAGATCCATCAGTCACGGACCAGTACTTC.

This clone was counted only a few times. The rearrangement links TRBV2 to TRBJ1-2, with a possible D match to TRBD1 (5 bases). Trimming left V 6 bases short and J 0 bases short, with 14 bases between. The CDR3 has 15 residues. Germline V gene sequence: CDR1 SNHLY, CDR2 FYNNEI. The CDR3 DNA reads TGTGCCAGCAGATCCGGGACGGGGTCTAACTATGGCTACACCTTC. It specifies CASRSGTGSNYGYTF. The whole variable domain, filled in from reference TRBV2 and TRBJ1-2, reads EPEVTQTPSHQVTQMGQEVILRCVPISNHLYFYWYRQILGQKVEFLVSFYNNEISEKSEIFDDQFSVERPDGSNFTLKIRSTKLEDSAMYFCASRSGTGSNYGYTFGSGTRLTVV.

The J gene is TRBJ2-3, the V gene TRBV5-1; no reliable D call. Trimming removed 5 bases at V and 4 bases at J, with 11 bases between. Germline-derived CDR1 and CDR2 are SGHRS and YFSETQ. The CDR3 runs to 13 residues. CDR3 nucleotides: TGCGCCAGCAGGCTACAGCATTCAGATACGCAGTATTTT. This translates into CASRLQHSDTQYF.

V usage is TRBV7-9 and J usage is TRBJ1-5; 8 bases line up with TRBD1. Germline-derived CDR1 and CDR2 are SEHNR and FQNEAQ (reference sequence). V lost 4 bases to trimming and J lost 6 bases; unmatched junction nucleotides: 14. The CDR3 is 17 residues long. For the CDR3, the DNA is TGTGCCAGCAGCTCCGGAGTCGGCGGACAGGGATCTCAGCCCCAGCATTTT. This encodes CASSSGVGGQGSQPQHF. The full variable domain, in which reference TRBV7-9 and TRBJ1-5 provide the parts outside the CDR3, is DTGVSQNPRHKITKRGQNVTFRCDPISEHNRLYWYRQTLGQGPEFLTYFQNEAQLEKSRLLSDRFSAERPKGSFSTLEIQRTEQGDSAMYLCASSSGVGGQGSQPQHFGDGTRLSIL.

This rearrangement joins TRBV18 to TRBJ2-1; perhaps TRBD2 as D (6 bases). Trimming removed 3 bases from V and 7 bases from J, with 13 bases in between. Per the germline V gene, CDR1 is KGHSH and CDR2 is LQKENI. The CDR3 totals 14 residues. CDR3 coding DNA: TGTGCCAGCTCACCGTCTAGCGACGTTAATGAGCAGTTCTTC. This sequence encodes CASSPSSDVNEQFF.

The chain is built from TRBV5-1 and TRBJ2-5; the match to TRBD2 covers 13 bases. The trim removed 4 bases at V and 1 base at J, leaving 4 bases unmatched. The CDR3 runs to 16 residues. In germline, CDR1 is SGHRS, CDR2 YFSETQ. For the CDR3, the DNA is TGCGCCAGCAGCACTAGCGGGGGGGCAGGCCAAGAGACCCAGTACTTC. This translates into CASSTSGGAGQETQYF.

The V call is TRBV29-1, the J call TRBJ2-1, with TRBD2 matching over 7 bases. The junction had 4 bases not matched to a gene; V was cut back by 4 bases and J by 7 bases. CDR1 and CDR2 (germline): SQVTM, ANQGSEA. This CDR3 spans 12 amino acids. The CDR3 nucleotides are TGCAGCGTTGGCGGGGGTATAAATGAGCAGTTCTTC. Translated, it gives CSVGGGINEQFF.

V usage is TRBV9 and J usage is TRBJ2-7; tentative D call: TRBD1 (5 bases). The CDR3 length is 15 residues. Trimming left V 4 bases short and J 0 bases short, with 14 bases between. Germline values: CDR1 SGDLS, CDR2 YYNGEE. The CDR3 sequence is CASSPRQRSSYEQYF. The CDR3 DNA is TGTGCCAGCAGCCCGAGACAGCGAAGCTCCTACGAGCAGTACTTC.

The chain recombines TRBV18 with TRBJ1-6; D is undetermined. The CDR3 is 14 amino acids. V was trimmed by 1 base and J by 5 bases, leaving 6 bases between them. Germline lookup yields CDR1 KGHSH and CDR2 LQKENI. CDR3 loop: CASSPRSNNSPLHF. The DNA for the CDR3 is TGTGCCAGCTCACCACGGAGCAATAATTCACCCCTCCACTTT.

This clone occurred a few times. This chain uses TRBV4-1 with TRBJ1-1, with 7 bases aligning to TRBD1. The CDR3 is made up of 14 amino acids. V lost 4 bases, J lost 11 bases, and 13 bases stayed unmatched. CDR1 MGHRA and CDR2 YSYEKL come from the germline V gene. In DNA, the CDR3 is TGCGCCAGCAGCCTTTTAGGCCAGGGGGTAGGGGCTTTCTTT. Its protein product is CASSLLGQGVGAFF.

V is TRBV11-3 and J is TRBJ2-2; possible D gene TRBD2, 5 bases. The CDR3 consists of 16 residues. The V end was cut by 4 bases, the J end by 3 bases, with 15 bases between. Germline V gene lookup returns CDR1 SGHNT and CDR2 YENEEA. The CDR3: CASSSHGVRDTGELFF. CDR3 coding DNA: TGTGCCAGCAGCTCGCACGGGGTTAGGGACACCGGGGAGCTGTTTTTT.

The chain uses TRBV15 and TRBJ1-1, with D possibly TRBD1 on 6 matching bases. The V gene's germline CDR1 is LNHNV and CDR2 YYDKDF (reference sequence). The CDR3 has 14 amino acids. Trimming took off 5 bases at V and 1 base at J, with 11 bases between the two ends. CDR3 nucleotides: TGTGCCACCAGCTTAGGACAGACGAACACTGAAGCTTTCTTT. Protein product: CATSLGQTNTEAFF.

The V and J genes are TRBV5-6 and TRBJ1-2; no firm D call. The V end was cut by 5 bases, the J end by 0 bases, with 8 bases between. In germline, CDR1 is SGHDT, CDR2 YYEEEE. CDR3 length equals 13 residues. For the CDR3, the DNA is TGTGCCAGCAGGATAACCCCTAACTATGGCTACACCTTC. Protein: CASRITPNYGYTF.

The CDR3 nucleotides are TGTGCCAGCAGTTGGGACAGGGGGATCTCTGGAAACACCATATATTTT. As protein: CASSWDRGISGNTIYF. The chain joins TRBV5-5 to TRBJ1-3; 11 bases are a match to TRBD1. V dropped 5 bases and J dropped 0; count of bases not matched to a gene: 4. The CDR3 spans 16 residues. The germline V gene encodes CDR1 SGHKS and CDR2 YYEKEE (reference sequence).

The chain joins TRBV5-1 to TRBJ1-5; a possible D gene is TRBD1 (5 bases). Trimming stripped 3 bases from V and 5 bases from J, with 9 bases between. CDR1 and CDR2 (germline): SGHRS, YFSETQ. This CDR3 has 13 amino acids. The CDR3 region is CASSSGGDQPQHF. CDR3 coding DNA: TGCGCCAGCAGCTCGGGAGGGGATCAGCCCCAGCATTTT.

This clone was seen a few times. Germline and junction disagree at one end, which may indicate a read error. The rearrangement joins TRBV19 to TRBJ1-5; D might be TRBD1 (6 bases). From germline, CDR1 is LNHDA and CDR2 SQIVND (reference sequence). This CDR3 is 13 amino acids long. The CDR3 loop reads CASSIEGGQLRDF. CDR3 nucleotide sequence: TGTGCCAGTAGTATAGAAGGCGGACAGCTTAGGGATTTT.

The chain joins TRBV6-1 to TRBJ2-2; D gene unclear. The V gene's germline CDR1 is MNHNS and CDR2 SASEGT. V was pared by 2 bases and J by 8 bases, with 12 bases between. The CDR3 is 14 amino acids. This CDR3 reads CASSELASSGELFF. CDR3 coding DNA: TGTGCCAGCAGTGAATTGGCCAGTAGTGGGGAGCTGTTTTTT.

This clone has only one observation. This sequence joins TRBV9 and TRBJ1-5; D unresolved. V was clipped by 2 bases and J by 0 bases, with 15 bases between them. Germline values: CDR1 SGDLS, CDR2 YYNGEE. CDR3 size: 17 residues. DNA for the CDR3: TGTGCCAGCAGCGTGACGCCAGGACCCTATAGCAATCAGCCCCAGCATTTT. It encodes CASSVTPGPYSNQPQHF.

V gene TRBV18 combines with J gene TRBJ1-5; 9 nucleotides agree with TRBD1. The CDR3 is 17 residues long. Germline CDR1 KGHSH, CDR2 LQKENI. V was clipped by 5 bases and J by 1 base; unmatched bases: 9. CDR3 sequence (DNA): TGTGCCAGCTCATCCGGACAGGGGCTGGGAAGCAATCAGCCCCAGCATTTT. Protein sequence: CASSSGQGLGSNQPQHF.

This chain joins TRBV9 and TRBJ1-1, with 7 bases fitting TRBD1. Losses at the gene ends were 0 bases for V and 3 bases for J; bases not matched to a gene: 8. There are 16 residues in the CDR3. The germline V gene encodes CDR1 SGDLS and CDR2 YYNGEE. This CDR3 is CASSVVQGIRDTEAFF. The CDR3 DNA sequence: TGTGCCAGCAGCGTAGTACAGGGGATTAGGGACACTGAAGCTTTCTTT.

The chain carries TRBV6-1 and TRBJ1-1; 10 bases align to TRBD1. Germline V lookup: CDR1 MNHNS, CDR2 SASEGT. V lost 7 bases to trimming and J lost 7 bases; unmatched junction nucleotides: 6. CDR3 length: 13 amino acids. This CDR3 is CASNMGTGDEAFF. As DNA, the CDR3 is TGTGCCAGCAATATGGGGACAGGGGATGAAGCTTTCTTT.